This T cell receptor (beta chain) was found in a study of Ad26.COV2.S vaccination and SARS-CoV-2 variants. Across the whole study: Donor was in the COV1001 Ad26.COV2.S trial arm. Doses of Ad26.COV2.S were injected into muscle once or twice, 56 days apart. Points from the study as a whole: Spike-specific TCR breadth ran higher among vaccine recipients than placebo recipients.

This clone has a single count. Antigen: not known. Trimming shortened V by 1 base and J by 2 bases, and 18 bases separated the two germline ends. Germline lookup yields CDR1 SGHAT and CDR2 FQNNGV. There are 17 residues in the CDR3. Regarding treatment: roughly 18 received Ad26.COV2.S at low or high dose, single or two shots; roughly five received placebo; per-sample allocation not given. The samples date from day 63 after the first vaccine or placebo injection. Sequencing used immunoSEQ multiplex PCR; TCRdb keeps in-frame clones, though not all of them. The data contain about 400,000 clones, around nine tenths of them singletons.

The origin of this receptor is a person between 18 and 60 years old who received the Ad26.COV2.S COVID-19 vaccine or a placebo. Sequences were derived from peripheral blood, sampled in a trial of Ad26.COV2.S vaccine versus placebo. The chain couples TRBV11-2 to TRBJ2-7; possibly TRBD2 for D (7 bases). This chain's CDR3 is CASSLGSRRGPPYEQYF. The CDR3, as DNA: TGTGCCAGCAGCTTAGGTAGTCGGCGGGGGCCCCCCTACGAGCAGTACTTC. Drawing the rest from reference TRBV11-2 and TRBJ2-7, the complete variable domain is EAGVAQSPRYKIIEKRQSVAFWCNPISGHATLYWYQQILGQGPKLLIQFQNNGVVDDSQLPKDRFSAERLKGVDSTLKIQPAKLEDSAVYLCASSLGSRRGPPYEQYFGPGTRLTVT.